This T cell receptor beta chain was captured in a study of control samples from healthy donors and cancer patients. Using immunoSEQ multiplex PCR, the repertoire was profiled, and TCRdb retains in-frame clones only, with some absent. The sample holds some 130,000 clones, 92% seen once. Germline assignment: CDR1 MNHEY and CDR2 SMNVEV (reference sequence). The ends lost 6 bases at V and 0 bases at J; junction bases unmatched: 13. The CDR3 has 19 residues. The receptor was isolated from a man younger than 35 in good health. V is TRBV27 and J is TRBJ2-6; 8 bases fit TRBD1. The specimen was blood. DNA for the CDR3: TGTGCCAGCAGCCGGCGCGGGACAGGTCCAGTCTCTGGGGCCAACGTCCTGACTTTC. As protein: CASSRRGTGPVSGANVLTF.